This T cell receptor (beta chain) was sequenced for a study of shared clonotypes between healthy human individuals. Nashville, Tennessee was home to all donors, each a Caucasian adult. The run depth of the assay was deep. This table comes from immunoSEQ multiplex PCR, and its TCRdb copy is limited to in-frame clones, with some not included. The sample shows some 500,000 clones, roughly 85% of them seen only once. This sequence was found in a woman in her 40s in good health. Some clones in this sample may be carry-over from other donors' samples. Sequenced input: PBMCs.

The chain's CDR3 is CASSPRDRNYNEQFF. The DNA for the CDR3 is TGTGCCAGCTCACCACGGGACAGGAACTACAATGAGCAGTTCTTC. The chain carries TRBV18 and TRBJ2-1; the match to TRBD1 covers 8 bases. The CDR3 is 15 amino acids. V dropped 1 base and J dropped 3; count of bases not matched to a gene: 2. CDR1 and CDR2 (germline): KGHSH, LQKENI. Together with reference TRBV18 and TRBJ2-1, the CDR3 gives the full variable domain: NAGVMQNPRHLVRRRGQEARLRCSPMKGHSHVYWYRQLPEEGLKFMVYLQKENIIDESGMPKERFSAEFPKEGPSILRIQQVVRGDSAAYFCASSPRDRNYNEQFFGPGTRLTVL.